This passage covers 20 T cell receptor beta chains from one sample sequenced in a study of T-cell memory formation after mild COVID-19. TCRdb ran MiXCR on the 5' RACE reads and lists one entry per CDR3 protein. The table includes 200,000 to 250,000 distinct CDR3 sequences, approximately 10% detected once. Sequenced: PBMCs or a T cell subset sorted from them (not recorded which). The receptors here all came from a man aged 18 to 29 who had mild COVID-19 (a few samples of this study predate the infection). Cell type and time point are not known.

This clonotype was recorded many times. The CDR3 bases are TGTGCCAGCAGCTGGGGGGAAAATGAGCAGTTCTTC. This sequence encodes CASSWGENEQFF. The gene calls are TRBV7-9 and TRBJ2-1; a possible D gene is TRBD2 (6 bases). The CDR3 extends over 12 amino acids. V lost 4 bases to trimming and J lost 7 bases, with 8 bases between them. Germline loops: CDR1 SEHNR, CDR2 FQNEAQ (reference sequence).

This clonotype was seen a few times. This chain joins TRBV6-2 or TRBV6-3 and TRBJ2-7; weak D call: TRBD1 (6 bases). The V gene's germline CDR1 is MNHEY and CDR2 SVGEGT. With 0 bases removed from V and 4 bases from J, the gap between germline ends came to 13 bases. This CDR3 is built from 15 residues. CDR3 nucleotide sequence: TGTGCCAGCAGTTACTCAATGGGACAAGAATACGAGCAGTACTTC. Amino acid sequence: CASSYSMGQEYEQYF.

The chain combines TRBV10-3 with TRBJ1-3, with D uncertain. V was pared by 4 bases and J by 4 bases, with 17 bases between. This CDR3 region has 16 residues. Germline assignment: CDR1 ENHRY and CDR2 SYGVKD. The CDR3 here is CAISGSGAARGNTIYF. CDR3 DNA: TGTGCCATCAGTGGGTCCGGAGCAGCGAGGGGAAACACCATATATTTT.

This clonotype was seen only a few times. CDR3 residues: CASSLSAGGPADTQYF. The CDR3 bases are TGCGCCAGCAGCTTGTCGGCGGGGGGGCCGGCAGATACGCAGTATTTT. This rearrangement joins TRBV5-1 to TRBJ2-3, with 9 bases aligning to TRBD2. Germline CDR1 is SGHRS and CDR2 is YFSETQ. The ends lost 1 base at V and 4 bases at J; junction bases unmatched: 7. There are 16 residues in the CDR3.

The chain recombines TRBV6-2 or TRBV6-3 with TRBJ1-4; D not resolved. CDR3 size: 16 residues. With 2 bases removed from V and 3 bases from J, the gap between germline ends came to 13 bases. Germline values: CDR1 MNHEY, CDR2 SVGEGT. The CDR3 spells CASSYEFAGPNEKLFF. CDR3 bases: TGTGCCAGCAGTTACGAATTCGCCGGCCCTAATGAAAAACTGTTTTTT.

This clonotype showed up just a few times. This chain connects TRBV6-2 or TRBV6-3 to TRBJ1-2; possibly TRBD1 for D (6 bases). The CDR3 has 15 amino acids. Trimming left V 6 bases short and J 5 bases short, with 19 bases between. CDR1 and CDR2 (germline): MNHEY, SVGEGT. CDR3 in amino acids: CASRPREGVLYGYTF. The CDR3 DNA follows: TGTGCCAGCAGACCCCGCGAGGGGGTACTTTATGGCTACACCTTC.

The chain links TRBV18 to TRBJ1-6; 9 nucleotides match TRBD1. The V gene end was trimmed by 4 bases and the J gene end by 10 bases; junction bases not matched to a gene: 14. The CDR3 sequence is 17 residues long. Per the germline V gene, CDR1 is KGHSH and CDR2 is LQKENI. CDR3 DNA: TGTGCCAGCTCACTCACCGGGACAGGGAATATAGGGTCACCCCTCCACTTT. Its translation is CASSLTGTGNIGSPLHF.

This clonotype was observed a few times. The chain carries TRBV7-9 and TRBJ2-4; 7 nucleotides match TRBD2. V was clipped by 4 bases and J by 6 bases; unmatched bases: 9. This CDR3 contains 15 residues. The germline V gene encodes CDR1 SEHNR and CDR2 FQNEAQ (reference sequence). CDR3 amino acids: CASSSSGRVLNIQYF. The CDR3 DNA follows: TGTGCCAGCAGCTCTAGCGGCAGGGTTTTAAACATTCAGTACTTC.

V gene TRBV7-9 combines with J gene TRBJ2-1; unclear D gene. The CDR3 runs 14 residues. Trimming took 4 bases from V and 8 from J, leaving 15 bases between them. From germline, CDR1 is SEHNR and CDR2 FQNEAQ (reference sequence). CDR3: CASSYDPPVDEQFF. The CDR3 region has the DNA TGTGCCAGCAGCTACGACCCCCCGGTCGATGAGCAGTTCTTC.

This clonotype was observed a handful of times. CDR3 in amino acids: CASSQGGANTGELFF. CDR3 in DNA: TGCGCCAGCAGCCAAGGCGGGGCGAACACCGGGGAGCTGTTTTTT. J is TRBJ2-2 and V is TRBV4-3; D perhaps matches TRBD2 (6 bases). The CDR3 consists of 15 residues. The V gene lost 1 base and the J gene lost 0 bases, with 6 bases spanning the gap. Germline V gene sequence: CDR1 LGHNA, CDR2 YSLEER.

This clonotype was seen only a few times. The J gene is TRBJ1-1, the V gene TRBV7-9, with 9 bases that match TRBD1. From germline, CDR1 is SEHNR and CDR2 FQNEAQ (reference sequence). V lost 5 bases to trimming and J lost 7 bases; unmatched junction nucleotides: 5. This CDR3 contains 13 residues. This CDR3 is CASSQTGGGEAFF. The DNA of the CDR3 is TGTGCCAGCAGCCAGACAGGGGGGGGTGAAGCTTTCTTT.

This clonotype was seen a handful of times. V usage is TRBV7-8 and J usage is TRBJ2-1, with D possibly being TRBD2 (5 bases). The CDR3 length is 14 residues. Germline V gene sequence: CDR1 SGHVS, CDR2 FQNEAQ. V was clipped by 0 bases and J by 9 bases, with 12 bases between them. The CDR3 DNA follows: TGTGCCAGCAGCTTAGCGCCCCTAGCTCCTGAGCAGTTCTTC. Its translation is CASSLAPLAPEQFF.

This clonotype has more than one count but fewer than ten. This chain uses TRBV18 with TRBJ2-7, with 9 bases aligning to TRBD1. Unmatched junction bases numbered 6, after V lost 0 bases and J lost 6 bases. This CDR3 is 15 amino acids long. Germline CDR1 reads KGHSH; CDR2 reads LQKENI. The CDR3 DNA reads as TGTGCCAGCTCACCACCGGGACAGGGAGGGGGCGAGCAGTACTTC. Translation gives CASSPPGQGGGEQYF.

V and J are TRBV4-3 and TRBJ2-7; TRBD2 might be the D (5 bases). The V end lost 3 bases, the J end lost 5 bases, and 14 bases lay between the germline ends. The CDR3 has 14 residues. Germline V gene lookup returns CDR1 LGHNA and CDR2 YSLEER. CDR3 loop: CASSQTQSGNEQYF. CDR3 in DNA: TGCGCCAGCAGCCAGACCCAAAGCGGAAACGAGCAGTACTTC.

This clonotype was counted ten times or more. This sequence joins TRBV29-1 and TRBJ2-2; D gene ambiguous. From germline, CDR1 is SQVTM and CDR2 ANQGSEA. V was pared by 2 bases and J by 3 bases, with 10 bases between. There are 14 residues in the CDR3. Written as DNA, the CDR3 is TGCAGCGTTGAATCTGTTTCTCACACCGGGGAGCTGTTTTTT. Translating gives CSVESVSHTGELFF.

The J gene is TRBJ2-7, the V gene TRBV4-3; no definite D call. CDR1 and CDR2 (germline): LGHNA, YSLEER. The CDR3 is 14 residues long. Trimming removed 1 base from V and 6 bases from J, with 13 bases in between. CDR3 coding DNA: TGCGCCAGCAGCCAAGGTGTCAAGTCCGGCGAGCAGTACTTC. Protein product: CASSQGVKSGEQYF.

This clonotype was seen at least ten times. The chain employs TRBV6-5 and TRBJ2-7; D is unresolved. The CDR3 runs 11 residues. Germline V gene sequence: CDR1 MNHEY, CDR2 SVGAGI. V was cut by 6 bases and J by 1 base, with 4 bases left in between. CDR3 region: CASSRSYEQYF. The CDR3 region has the DNA TGTGCCAGCAGCCGGTCCTACGAGCAGTACTTC.

This clonotype showed up just a few times. The chain joins TRBV20-1 to TRBJ1-2, with TRBD1 matching 11 bases. V lost 6 bases and J lost 5; bases outside the gene matches: 5. CDR3 length equals 13 residues. Looked up from germline, CDR1 is DFQATT and CDR2 is SNEGSKA (reference sequence). CDR3 nucleotide sequence: TGCAGTGCCCCAGGACAGGGGGCATATGGCTACACCTTC. It encodes CSAPGQGAYGYTF.

This clonotype was seen repeatedly, ten times or more. The CDR3 DNA sequence: TGCGCCAGCAGCCCTAGAAGGTCACCGGAAGGCTACACCTTC. This codes for CASSPRRSPEGYTF. This sequence joins TRBV4-3 and TRBJ1-2; D is unresolved. Trimming stripped 4 bases from V and 8 bases from J, with 17 bases between. The germline CDR1 and CDR2 sequences are LGHNA and YSLEER. CDR3 length: 14 residues.

CDR3 amino acids: CASSQEGTGEGKLFF. In DNA form, the CDR3 reads TGCGCCAGCAGCCAAGAAGGGACAGGGGAGGGGAAACTGTTTTTT. The J gene is TRBJ1-4, the V gene TRBV4-3; the match to TRBD1 covers 10 bases. V lost 0 bases and J lost 11; bases outside the gene matches: 6. This CDR3 has 15 amino acids. Per germline, CDR1 LGHNA and CDR2 YSLEER.